This T cell receptor (beta chain) was captured by sequencing in a study of patients and donors after allogeneic stem cell transplantation. The CDR3 has 15 residues. The V gene's germline CDR1 is SGHRS and CDR2 YFSETQ. V lost 4 bases and J lost 0; bases outside the gene matches: 4. TCRdb reprocessed the RT-PCR reads via MiXCR and lists one record per CDR3 protein. The sample includes 15,000 or so distinct CDR3 sequences, approximately 25% seen only once; the top ten take around 39%. Only a few counts were recorded for this clonotype. This receptor was obtained from a human donor who was either an allogeneic HSCT recipient or a stem cell or donor lymphocyte infusion donor (not recorded which). It is not recorded whose cells these are; they may come from a transplant donor. V gene TRBV5-1 combines with J gene TRBJ1-5; TRBD1 aligns across 7 bases. The sequencing input was blood, either unsorted or a sorted T cell fraction (not recorded which). The CDR3 loop reads CASSPGGISNQPQHF. In DNA, the CDR3 is TGCGCCAGCAGCCCAGGGGGGATTAGCAATCAGCCCCAGCATTTT. The variable domain in full, with the rest retrieved from reference TRBV5-1 and TRBJ1-5, is KAGVTQTPRYLIKTRGQQVTLSCSPISGHRSVSWYQQTPGQGLQFLFEYFSETQRNKGNFPGRFSGRQFSNSRSEMNVSTLELGDSALYLCASSPGGISNQPQHFGDGTRLSIL.